Listed below are T cell receptor beta chains from one sample, sequenced in a study of blood T cell repertoires in COVID-19. Assay used: immunoSEQ multiplex PCR; TCRdb lists only in-frame clones, some missing. Of around 250,000 clones in the sample, roughly nine tenths were seen once. The sequenced material came from peripheral blood. Receptors originate from a middle-aged woman who had recovered from COVID-19. Each CDR3 is given with its conserved first and last residue. The D gene is left open where the match is weak. A clone size is listed for some rows: how often the clone was seen (once, few, many), or a class if it is expanded.

clone_size,v_call,d_call,j_call,cdr3_aa,cdr3_nt
-,TRBV11-2,-,TRBJ2-3,CASSFRLVSDTQYF,TGTGCCAGCAGCTTTAGACTAGTGTCAGATACGCAGTATTTT
-,TRBV5-1,-,TRBJ2-7,CASSLAGGEQYF,TGCGCCAGCAGCTTGGCTGGAGGCGAGCAGTACTTC
-,TRBV12-3/TRBV12-4,TRBD1,TRBJ1-6,CASSRDRNSPLHF,TGTGCCAGCAGCCGGGACAGAAATTCACCCCTCCACTTT
-,TRBV19,TRBD1,TRBJ1-1,CASSTTGGQGITEAFF,TGTGCCAGTAGTACCACTGGGGGACAGGGGATCACTGAAGCTTTCTTT
-,TRBV6-1,-,TRBJ1-5,CASSELRGTASNQPQHF,TGTGCCAGCAGTGAACTACGGGGGACGGCTAGCAATCAGCCCCAGCATTTT
-,TRBV9,TRBD2,TRBJ2-2,CASSVGAGDGELFF,TGTGCCAGCAGCGTCGGAGCGGGGGACGGGGAGCTGTTTTTT
-,TRBV5-6,-,TRBJ2-2,CASSQAVSKLFF,TGTGCCAGCAGCCAAGCCGTGTCGAAGCTGTTTTTT
once,TRBV7-2,-,TRBJ1-1,CASSLDRGNTEAFF,TGTGCCAGCAGCTTGGATAGGGGGAACACTGAAGCTTTCTTT
-,TRBV5-1,TRBD1,TRBJ2-3,CASSPRGRPLTDTQYF,TGCGCCAGCAGCCCGAGGGGGCGGCCCCTCACAGATACGCAGTATTTT
-,TRBV27,-,TRBJ2-1,CASSLLTPPGEQFF,TGTGCCAGCAGTTTATTAACCCCACCGGGTGAGCAGTTCTTC
-,TRBV28,-,TRBJ1-1,CASSRGGGAGTEAFF,TGTGCCAGCAGTAGAGGGGGGGGCGCAGGCACTGAAGCTTTCTTT
-,TRBV18,-,TRBJ1-2,CASSVDSPGRGYTF,TGTGCCAGCTCAGTCGACAGTCCCGGGAGGGGCTACACCTTC
-,TRBV5-1,-,TRBJ1-4,CASSTARDTWTNEKLFF,TGCGCCAGCAGCACCGCCCGAGACACCTGGACTAATGAAAAACTGTTTTTT
few,TRBV6-2/TRBV6-3,TRBD1,TRBJ1-5,CASSYKSLGQGNNQPQHF,TGTGCCAGCAGTTACAAATCGCTTGGACAGGGGAACAATCAGCCCCAGCATTTT
-,TRBV28,TRBD1,TRBJ2-1,CASSETGINEQFF,TGTGCCAGCAGCGAGACAGGGATCAATGAGCAGTTCTTC
-,TRBV5-1,TRBD1,TRBJ1-1,CASSLKAGGNTEAFF,TGCGCCAGCAGCTTGAAGGCAGGGGGTAACACTGAAGCTTTCTTT
-,TRBV9,-,TRBJ2-5,CASSVSWGVETQYF,TGTGCCAGCAGCGTATCTTGGGGCGTGGAGACCCAGTACTTC
-,TRBV19,-,TRBJ1-2,CASSIGGTGIYGYTF,TGTGCCAGTAGTATAGGTGGCACAGGGATTTATGGCTACACCTTC
-,TRBV5-1,TRBD1,TRBJ1-1,CASSWTGGTEAFF,TGCGCCAGCAGCTGGACAGGGGGCACTGAAGCTTTCTTT
-,TRBV5-6,-,TRBJ2-1,CASSSAAYNEQFF,TGTGCCAGCAGCTCGGCGGCATACAATGAGCAGTTCTTC
few,TRBV7-9,-,TRBJ1-2,CASSLEGGARGYTF,TGTGCCAGCAGCTTGGAAGGAGGGGCAAGGGGCTACACCTTC
once,TRBV5-1,-,TRBJ2-2,CASSLAQEHTGELFF,TGCGCCAGCAGCTTGGCCCAGGAACACACCGGGGAGCTGTTTTTT
few,TRBV28,-,TRBJ2-7,CASSAQGTSTYEQYF,TGTGCCAGCAGTGCACAGGGCACAAGTACCTACGAGCAGTACTTC
-,TRBV27,-,TRBJ2-2,CASSRRGDNTGELFF,TGTGCCAGCAGCCGCAGGGGGGACAACACCGGGGAGCTGTTTTTT
-,TRBV6-4,-,TRBJ2-3,CASSVLRTSTDTQYF,TGTGCCAGCAGTGTCCTGAGGACTAGCACAGATACGCAGTATTTT
few,TRBV2,-,TRBJ1-6,CASSEQGGADSPLHF,TGTGCCAGCAGTGAGCAGGGCGGGGCAGATTCACCCCTCCACTTT
-,TRBV5-6,-,TRBJ1-6,CASSSLGGGRDSPLHF,TGTGCCAGCAGCTCCCTTGGTGGAGGGAGGGATTCACCCCTCCACTTT
-,TRBV2,-,TRBJ1-1,CASQPGLLQGGAFF,TGTGCCAGTCAGCCGGGCCTCCTCCAAGGAGGGGCTTTCTTT
-,TRBV30,TRBD2,TRBJ2-6,CAWGRDSGANVLTF,TGTGCCTGGGGGAGGGACTCTGGGGCCAACGTCCTGACTTTC
-,TRBV5-4,TRBD2,TRBJ2-3,CASSPTSGTTDTQYF,TGTGCCAGCAGCCCGACTAGCGGAACCACAGATACGCAGTATTTT
-,TRBV6-2/TRBV6-3,-,TRBJ1-5,CASSPNTFQGQGNQPQHF,TGTGCCAGCAGTCCAAACACATTCCAGGGTCAGGGCAATCAGCCCCAGCATTTT
-,TRBV6-2/TRBV6-3,TRBD2,TRBJ2-1,CASSFSGRDYNEQFF,TGTGCCAGCAGTTTTAGCGGGAGGGACTACAATGAGCAGTTCTTC
-,TRBV30,-,TRBJ1-1,CAWRRGEFTEAFF,TGTGCCTGGCGCCGGGGGGAGTTCACTGAAGCTTTCTTT
few,TRBV2,TRBD1,TRBJ1-1,CASNPGTGYRVAEAFF,TGTGCCAGCAATCCCGGGACAGGGTATCGTGTGGCTGAAGCTTTCTTT
few,TRBV4-1,TRBD1,TRBJ2-3,CASSPGTGRGDTQYF,TGCGCCAGCTCTCCCGGGACAGGGCGGGGAGATACGCAGTATTTT
-,TRBV7-2,TRBD2,TRBJ2-7,CASGHSGGLYEQYF,TGTGCCAGCGGACATAGCGGGGGTTTGTACGAGCAGTACTTC
-,TRBV11-2,TRBD1,TRBJ1-2,CASSTIRGPPSSNYGYTF,TGTGCCAGCAGCACCATAAGGGGGCCTCCTTCTTCTAACTATGGCTACACCTTC
-,TRBV28,TRBD1,TRBJ1-1,CASPRRQGGMNTEAFF,TGTGCCAGCCCTAGAAGACAGGGCGGCATGAACACTGAAGCTTTCTTT
-,TRBV29-1,TRBD2,TRBJ2-1,CSVELAGEGSYNEQFF,TGCAGCGTTGAACTAGCGGGAGAGGGGTCCTACAATGAGCAGTTCTTC
-,TRBV5-1,-,TRBJ2-1,CASSLVPGQLNEQFF,TGCGCCAGCAGCTTGGTGCCGGGACAACTCAATGAGCAGTTCTTC
-,TRBV3-1/TRBV3-2,-,TRBJ2-7,CASSQKSSWRGRSYEQYF,TGTGCCAGCAGCCAAAAGTCGTCGTGGCGGGGGCGCTCCTACGAGCAGTACTTC
-,TRBV7-9,TRBD1,TRBJ1-2,CASSLEGAGVGYTF,TGTGCCAGCAGCTTAGAGGGGGCAGGAGTTGGCTACACCTTC
-,TRBV11-3,-,TRBJ2-1,CASSSQGEQFF,TGTGCCAGCAGCTCCCAGGGTGAGCAGTTCTTC
-,TRBV19,-,TRBJ2-4,CATQELAKNIQYF,TGTGCCACCCAGGAACTAGCCAAAAACATTCAGTACTTC
-,TRBV7-2,-,TRBJ2-1,CASSLAGGGPGSGEQFF,TGTGCCAGCAGCTTAGCAGGTGGAGGCCCTGGATCTGGTGAGCAGTTCTTC
-,TRBV9,TRBD1,TRBJ1-6,CASSPKPFGQGGSPLHF,TGTGCCAGCAGCCCCAAACCTTTTGGACAGGGCGGCTCACCCCTCCACTTT
-,TRBV24-1,TRBD2,TRBJ2-3,CATSPPGGGHIDTQYF,TGTGCCACCAGCCCCCCGGGAGGGGGTCACATAGATACGCAGTATTTT
-,TRBV2,-,TRBJ1-1,CASKKLGRNTEAFF,TGTGCCAGCAAAAAACTAGGGAGGAACACTGAAGCTTTCTTT
-,TRBV15,TRBD1,TRBJ2-7,CATSTSGQGNYEQYF,TGTGCCACCAGCACATCGGGACAGGGTAACTACGAGCAGTACTTC
-,TRBV3-1/TRBV3-2,-,TRBJ2-7,CASSQGLTGTLSYEQYF,TGTGCCAGCAGCCAGGGCTTAACAGGGACGTTAAGCTACGAGCAGTACTTC
-,TRBV3-1/TRBV3-2,-,TRBJ1-1,CASSQAGNTEAFF,TGTGCCAGCAGCCAAGCAGGGAACACTGAAGCTTTCTTT
-,TRBV28,-,TRBJ1-1,CASHSNLGRGTEAFF,TGTGCCAGCCATAGTAACTTGGGAAGGGGCACTGAAGCTTTCTTT
-,TRBV19,-,TRBJ1-2,CASSISWAPNYGYTF,TGTGCCAGTAGTATAAGTTGGGCTCCTAACTATGGCTACACCTTC
-,TRBV6-2/TRBV6-3,-,TRBJ1-2,CASSLPQQGSVYGYTF,TGTGCCAGCAGTTTACCTCAACAGGGTTCTGTCTATGGCTACACCTTC
-,TRBV6-1,-,TRBJ1-5,CASSEAGGSNQPQHF,TGTGCCAGCAGTGAAGCAGGGGGTAGCAATCAGCCCCAGCATTTT
-,TRBV9,-,TRBJ2-5,CASSPRTAQETQYF,TGTGCCAGCAGCCCACGGACAGCTCAAGAGACCCAGTACTTC
-,TRBV27,-,TRBJ2-6,CASSPGRGASGANVLTF,TGTGCCAGCAGTCCCGGTCGGGGTGCATCTGGGGCCAACGTCCTGACTTTC
-,TRBV19,TRBD2,TRBJ2-1,CASSILAGGPGEQFF,TGTGCCAGTAGTATTTTAGCGGGAGGGCCGGGTGAGCAGTTCTTC
-,TRBV5-1,-,TRBJ2-3,CASSLVRSDTQYF,TGCGCCAGCAGCTTGGTGCGGTCAGATACGCAGTATTTT